This note documents a single TCR beta chain sequence. The ends were cut back, 7 bases at V and 2 bases at J, with 15 bases in the middle. The CDR3 is 15 residues long. Germline V gene lookup returns CDR1 SGHAT and CDR2 FQNNGV. The data derive from a study of chemoradiotherapy in HPV16-positive cancers. Clones were sequenced by immunoSEQ multiplex PCR, and TCRdb holds only the in-frame ones, with some missing. The sample contains some 16,000 clones, around 80% of which appear only once. The sequence was obtained from a human donor with HPV-associated anogenital cancer. The sample was collected from a patient who underwent chemoradiotherapy. V gene TRBV11-2 combines with J gene TRBJ1-3, with D possibly TRBD1 on 5 matching bases. The CDR3 is CASNPAGQPGNTIYF. CDR3 sequence (DNA): TGTGCCAGCAACCCCGCCGGACAACCTGGAAACACCATATATTTT.